This T cell receptor (beta chain) came from a study of PD-1 blockade in mismatch repair-deficient tumors. Study-wide findings and caveats: Rapid post-treatment expansion, then contraction, generally preceding radiologic response, marked tumor-resident clones.

Some clones are missing from TCRdb's copy, which holds only in-frame ones; the method was immunoSEQ multiplex PCR. This table has about 120,000 clones, about nine tenths appearing once. Trimming left V 1 base short and J 8 bases short, with 8 bases between. CDR3 length: 12 residues. Germline lookup yields CDR1 SGHAT and CDR2 FQNNGV. PCR or immunohistochemistry showed mismatch repair deficiency in every enrolled patient. TCR sequencing covered three patients who responded to pembrolizumab. In the case of this clone: As yet, its antigen is unknown.

The source was peripheral blood, collected 70 to 72 weeks after starting pembrolizumab. The chain carries TRBV11-2 and TRBJ1-2, with D perhaps matching TRBD1 (6 bases). The receptor comes from an adult with mismatch repair-deficient cancer. In DNA form, the CDR3 reads TGTGCCAGCAGCTTAGTGCAGGGGGGCTACACCTTC. It translates to CASSLVQGGYTF.